This T cell receptor (beta chain) emerged from a study of blood T cell repertoires in COVID-19. Libraries were prepared by immunoSEQ multiplex PCR; TCRdb keeps only in-frame clonotypes and omits some of them. The sample contains 130,000 to 150,000 clones, roughly 80% of which appear only once. The sequenced material came from peripheral blood. The sequence was collected from a man in his fifties or sixties with active or convalescent COVID-19.

CDR3 bases: TGTGCCAGCAGCGCTGGCGGGAGATCCCACGAGCAGTACTTC. The encoded protein is CASSAGGRSHEQYF. V and J are TRBV9 and TRBJ2-7; 7 bases match TRBD2. Per the germline V gene, CDR1 is SGDLS and CDR2 is YYNGEE. The CDR3 covers 14 residues. Germline trimming cut 3 bases from V and 5 bases from J; bases unmatched to any gene: 8.